This entry is about one T cell receptor beta chain. Source study methods: Amplification of reference gene primers was used by the study to estimate nucleated cell counts. Produced via immunoSEQ multiplex PCR; TCRdb's table is partial and in-frame only. The DNA was the basis for D and trimming; V, J and clone size are from that table. In the table there are 90,000 to 110,000 clones, approximately 81% of which are singletons. CDR1 and CDR2 from the germline V gene are SGHRS and YFSETQ. V was pared by 5 bases and J by 1 base, with 10 bases between. The CDR3 runs 14 residues. This sample was included in a study of blood T cell repertoires in COVID-19.

The chain links TRBV5-1 to TRBJ1-5; maybe TRBD1 (6 bases). Sequenced input: peripheral blood. The origin of this receptor is a man older than 75 with acute or convalescent COVID-19. Written as DNA, the CDR3 is TGCGCCAGCAGAAGGGACACCAGCAATCAGCCCCAGCATTTT. Protein sequence: CASRRDTSNQPQHF.